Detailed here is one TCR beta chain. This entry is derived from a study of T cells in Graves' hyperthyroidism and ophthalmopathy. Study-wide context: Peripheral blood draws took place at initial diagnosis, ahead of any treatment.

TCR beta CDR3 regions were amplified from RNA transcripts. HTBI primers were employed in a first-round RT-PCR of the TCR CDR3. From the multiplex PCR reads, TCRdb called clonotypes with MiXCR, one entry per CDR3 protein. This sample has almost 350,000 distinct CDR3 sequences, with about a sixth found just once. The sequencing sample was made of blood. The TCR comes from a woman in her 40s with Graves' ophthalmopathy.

CDR3 sequence (DNA): TGCAGCGTTGGACAGGGTTTCACCGGGGAGCTGTTTTTT. Translation: CSVGQGFTGELFF. This sequence joins TRBV29-1 and TRBJ2-2; 7 nucleotides agree with TRBD1. CDR3 size: 13 residues. CDR1 is SQVTM, CDR2 ANQGSEA, per germline. The V and J ends lost 4 bases and 4 bases, in that order; junction bases with no gene match: 3.